Following are 20 T cell receptor beta chains from one sample sequenced in a study of PD-1 blockade in classical Hodgkin lymphoma. Time point denoted: newly diagnosed, previously untreated cHL patient sample. Some clones are missing from TCRdb's copy, which holds only in-frame ones; the method was immunoSEQ multiplex PCR. The table has tens of thousands of clones, over 90% seen once. Specimen: peripheral blood mononuclear cells (PBMCs). Receptor source: a human donor with classical Hodgkin lymphoma.

This clone occurred once. The V call is TRBV15, the J call TRBJ1-1; TRBD1 might be the D (5 bases). The CDR3 covers 16 residues. Looked up from germline, CDR1 is LNHNV and CDR2 is YYDKDF (reference sequence). V gave up 4 bases and J gave up 4 bases, with 19 bases separating them. For the CDR3, the DNA is TGTGCCACCAGCAAAGGGGAACGCGGAGGGTCCACTGAAGCTTTCTTT. Translated: CATSKGERGGSTEAFF.

The chain combines TRBV7-2 with TRBJ2-1; the match to TRBD1 covers 12 bases. The CDR3 spans 17 residues. In germline, CDR1 is SGHTA, CDR2 FQGNSA. V gave up 5 bases and J gave up 5 bases; unmatched junction bases: 10. CDR3 sequence reads: CASSPKAGTGGNNEQFF. The CDR3 DNA sequence: TGTGCCAGCAGCCCTAAAGCCGGGACAGGGGGCAACAATGAGCAGTTCTTC.

CDR3 bases: TGTGCCAGTAGTATGGCAAGCACAGATACGCAGTATTTT. It is translated as CASSMASTDTQYF. This chain joins TRBV19 and TRBJ2-3; D gene uncertain. Germline V lookup: CDR1 LNHDA, CDR2 SQIVND (reference sequence). The length of the CDR3 is 13 residues. Trimming cost V 3 bases and J 0 bases, with 4 bases left between them.

The chain links TRBV19 to TRBJ1-5, with a possible D match to TRBD1 (6 bases). CDR1 and CDR2 from the germline V gene are LNHDA and SQIVND (reference sequence). This CDR3 has 12 residues. V was shortened by 5 bases and J by 7 bases, with 9 bases between the two germline ends. CDR3 sequence (DNA): TGTGCCAGTAGTGAACAGGGACAGCCCCAGCATTTT. Encoded protein: CASSEQGQPQHF.

The chain recombines TRBV5-6 with TRBJ1-5; TRBD1 matches at 8 bases. The CDR3 is made up of 17 amino acids. Germline V gene lookup returns CDR1 SGHDT and CDR2 YYEEEE. The V gene end was trimmed by 3 bases and the J gene end by 2 bases; junction bases not matched to a gene: 10. The CDR3 sequence is CASSSLDRGIGNQPQHF. The CDR3 bases are TGTGCCAGCAGCTCCCTAGACAGGGGAATTGGCAATCAGCCCCAGCATTTT.

The V gene is TRBV7-8, the J gene TRBJ1-1; possible D gene TRBD1, 6 bases. The CDR3 has 16 amino acids. From germline, CDR1 is SGHVS and CDR2 FQNEAQ. V was clipped by 9 bases and J by 1 base, with 21 bases between them. The CDR3 spells CASSDSQSKGNTEAFF. CDR3 in DNA: TGTGCCAGTTCGGACAGCCAGAGTAAGGGGAACACTGAAGCTTTCTTT.

This chain links TRBV29-1 with TRBJ2-7; 9 positions agree with TRBD2. With V trimmed by 6 bases and J by 7 bases, 13 bases remained unmatched. This CDR3 is built from 14 residues. Germline V gene lookup returns CDR1 SQVTM and CDR2 ANQGSEA. CDR3 region: CSVNSGSGEGEQYF. CDR3 sequence (DNA): TGCAGCGTCAATAGCGGGAGCGGGGAGGGGGAGCAGTACTTC.

The genes are TRBV28 and TRBJ1-1; no firm D call. Germline-derived CDR1 and CDR2 are MDHEN and SYDVKM. V dropped 2 bases and J dropped 0 bases, with 16 bases sitting between them. The CDR3 consists of 17 residues. The CDR3, as DNA: TGTGCCAGCAGTTTAATAAGTGTCGGCAGCATGAACACTGAAGCTTTCTTT. Translated: CASSLISVGSMNTEAFF.

This chain joins TRBV5-1 and TRBJ1-2; tentatively, D is TRBD1 (5 bases). Germline lookup yields CDR1 SGHRS and CDR2 YFSETQ. The ends were cut back, 0 bases at V and 3 bases at J, with 18 bases in the middle. The CDR3 extends over 17 amino acids. The CDR3 spells CASSLGGGAFRDYGYTF. CDR3 DNA sequence: TGCGCCAGCAGCTTGGGCGGGGGAGCCTTTAGAGACTATGGCTACACCTTC.

V is TRBV5-1 and J is TRBJ2-1; D not resolved. The CDR3 totals 14 residues. CDR1 and CDR2 (germline): SGHRS, YFSETQ. V lost 3 bases and J 9 bases, leaving 16 bases between the germline ends. CDR3 residues: CASSSPTRWGEQFF. The CDR3 DNA sequence: TGCGCCAGCAGCTCCCCGACTCGTTGGGGTGAGCAGTTCTTC. Full variable domain (remainder filled in from reference TRBV5-1 and TRBJ2-1): KAGVTQTPRYLIKTRGQQVTLSCSPISGHRSVSWYQQTPGQGLQFLFEYFSETQRNKGNFPGRFSGRQFSNSRSEMNVSTLELGDSALYLCASSSPTRWGEQFFGPGTRLTVL.

This clone occurred once. This chain uses TRBV4-2 with TRBJ2-5; tentative D call: TRBD2 (5 bases). Germline lookup yields CDR1 LGHNA and CDR2 YNFKEQ. This CDR3 has 15 amino acids. V lost 1 base to trimming and J lost 2 bases, with 11 bases between them. For the CDR3, the DNA is TGTGCCAGCAGCCAAGGGGATAGAGGGCAAGAGACCCAGTACTTC. This sequence encodes CASSQGDRGQETQYF.

This rearrangement joins TRBV6-1 to TRBJ1-1; TRBD1 aligns across 7 bases. J was trimmed by 1 base and V by 4 bases; bases with no gene match: 3. The CDR3 has 14 residues. Germline CDR1 is MNHNS and CDR2 is SASEGT. DNA of the CDR3: TGTGCCAGCAGTGGGGCAGGGGGGAACACTGAAGCTTTCTTT. Translating gives CASSGAGGNTEAFF.

This sequence joins TRBV10-3 and TRBJ1-5, with D maybe TRBD1 (5 bases). The germline V and J ends were trimmed by 8 bases and 1 base, with 6 bases remaining between them. Germline-derived CDR1 and CDR2 are ENHRY and SYGVKD. CDR3 length: 12 amino acids. CDR3 nucleotides: TGTGCCATCCGGGACAGCAATCAGCCCCAGCATTTT. Translating gives CAIRDSNQPQHF.

The rearrangement links TRBV7-9 to TRBJ2-3; the D gene could be TRBD1 or TRBD2 (6 bases each). This CDR3 comprises 13 residues. V was clipped by 0 bases and J by 6 bases, with 7 bases between them. The germline V gene encodes CDR1 SEHNR and CDR2 FQNEAQ (reference sequence). In DNA, the CDR3 is TGTGCCAGCAGCTTAGCGGGGGGCGATACGCAGTATTTT. Its protein is CASSLAGGDTQYF.

This chain links TRBV6-1 with TRBJ1-5; perhaps TRBD1 as D (5 bases). Between the trimmed V and J ends, which lost 6 bases and 11 bases, there was a span of 20 bases. This CDR3 has 14 amino acids. Germline V gene lookup returns CDR1 MNHNS and CDR2 SASEGT. CDR3 residues: CASSEWGPRGTQHF. The CDR3 bases are TGTGCCAGCAGCGAATGGGGCCCACGGGGGACCCAGCATTTT.

V and J are TRBV25-1 and TRBJ1-2, with D unclear. The CDR3 extends over 12 amino acids. From germline, CDR1 is MGHDK and CDR2 SYGVNS. V lost 5 bases to trimming and J lost 7 bases, with 11 bases between them. The CDR3 bases are TGTGCCAGCAGTCACCTCGGAGGTGGCTACACCTTC. It is translated as CASSHLGGGYTF.

This chain links TRBV7-9 with TRBJ2-2; 9 bases agree with TRBD1. Germline V gene data show CDR1 as SEHNR and CDR2 as FQNEAQ (reference sequence). The CDR3 totals 16 residues. Trimming at V came to 4 bases and at J to 6 bases, leaving 9 bases not matched to a gene. Here the CDR3 reads CASSSQGQGGSGELFF. The CDR3 DNA sequence: TGTGCCAGCAGCTCACAGGGACAGGGTGGTTCCGGGGAGCTGTTTTTT.

As DNA, the CDR3 is TGTGCCAGCAGCAGACAGGGTCCCTACAATGAGCAGTTCTTC. Its translation is CASSRQGPYNEQFF. The chain recombines TRBV6-5 with TRBJ2-1, with 7 bases that match TRBD1. Germline V gives CDR1 MNHEY, CDR2 SVGAGI. CDR3 length: 14 amino acids. V was pared by 6 bases and J by 2 bases, with 4 bases of the junction left unmatched.

This clone appeared once. Written as DNA, the CDR3 is TGTGCCAGCAGCGACGGGACTAGCGGGAGGAGTAGTGAGCAGTTCTTC. Amino acid sequence: CASSDGTSGRSSEQFF. The J gene is TRBJ2-1, the V gene TRBV7-6; TRBD2 agrees at 15 bases. The CDR3 covers 16 residues. Germline CDR1 SGHVS, CDR2 FNYEAQ. The V and J ends lost 5 bases and 9 bases, in that order; junction bases with no gene match: 8.

This clone was detected only once. The chain recombines TRBV11-3 with TRBJ2-5; 9 positions match TRBD2. This CDR3 region has 17 residues. The trim removed 1 base at V and 4 bases at J, leaving 10 bases unmatched. Per the germline V gene, CDR1 is SGHNT and CDR2 is YENEEA. The CDR3 sequence is CASSLAAGGPTRETQYF. The CDR3 region has the DNA TGTGCCAGCAGCTTAGCTGCGGGAGGGCCGACTAGAGAGACCCAGTACTTC.